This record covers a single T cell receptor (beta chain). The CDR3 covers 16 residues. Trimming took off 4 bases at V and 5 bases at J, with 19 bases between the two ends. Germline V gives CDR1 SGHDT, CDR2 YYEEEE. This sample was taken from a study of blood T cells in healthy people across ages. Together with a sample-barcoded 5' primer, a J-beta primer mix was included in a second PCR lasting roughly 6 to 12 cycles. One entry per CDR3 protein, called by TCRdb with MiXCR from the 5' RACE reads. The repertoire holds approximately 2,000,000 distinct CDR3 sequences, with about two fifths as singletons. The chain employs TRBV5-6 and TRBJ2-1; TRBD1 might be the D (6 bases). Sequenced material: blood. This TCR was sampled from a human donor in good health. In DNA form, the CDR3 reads TGTGCCAGCAGCCCTCTGTCATATTACAGGGACAATGAGCAGTTCTTC. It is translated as CASSPLSYYRDNEQFF.